This entry is about one TCR beta chain. This clonotype came up a few times. Its antigen is not yet known. Base qualities were left out, and no much larger clone turns up one base away. The record originates from a study of response to subunit inactivated influenza vaccine (dated by TCRdb to between 2018 and 2020). Background for the entire study: To follow how T cells responded to a trivalent subunit inactivated influenza vaccine, the researchers relied on deep quantitative profiling of the T cell receptor repertoire.

The study at large found these results: It was suggested by the authors that each seasonal influenza vaccination may recruit only a limited number of new T cells.

Receptor amplification or capture employed RT-PCR. TCRdb shows the sequencer as Illumina HiSeq 2500. TCRdb reworked the public reads: Q25 trimming with fastp, MiXCR clone assembly, productive beta chains retained. Rows with one shared CDR3 protein collapse into an entry with the most common genes and DNA. In all, the sample holds approximately 310,000 distinct CDR3 sequences, and less than 25% of those were seen once. The ten largest clonotypes hold about a tenth of the sample. The CDR3, cysteine through phenylalanine, is 14 amino acids long. Just CDR3 DNA is preserved here, 42 bases in frame from base 1. Cut back by 2 bases and 5 bases, the V and J ends lie 12 bases apart. The germline V gene encodes CDR1 MNHEY and CDR2 SVGAGI.

The TCR sequence derives from a man aged 50-75 years who received an inactivated influenza vaccine. Donor details come from another sample of the same person, matched by shared clones. The sample here was PBMCs from blood, taken about 20 months after vaccination. The rearranged chain carries TRBV6-5 and TRBJ1-2, with TRBD1 tentatively as D gene (5 bases match). The CDR3 region has the sequence CASSYTQGGYGYTF. The nucleotides read TGTGCCAGCAGTTACACCCAGGGCGGGTATGGCTACACCTTC.